These 27 T cell receptor beta chains share one sample of origin, sequenced in a study of cytomegalovirus exposure and HLA in healthy donors. PCR employed 60 Vbeta and 13 Jbeta primers. Produced via immunoSEQ multiplex PCR; TCRdb's table is partial and in-frame only. The sample records fewer than 200,000 clones, around 79% being singletons. The sample was PBMCs. The receptors originated from a man aged 40-49 years in good health and CMV-seropositive.

The CDR3 bases are TGTGCCAGCAGCCAGACATACAATGAGCAGTTCTTC. This sequence encodes CASSQTYNEQFF. The chain couples TRBV11-2 to TRBJ2-1; no definite D call. Trimming pared 5 bases from V and 4 bases from J, leaving 6 bases between. Germline V gene sequence: CDR1 SGHAT, CDR2 FQNNGV. The CDR3 runs 12 residues.

This chain uses TRBV5-1 with TRBJ1-1, with a tentative D call TRBD1 (6 bases). This CDR3 is 15 amino acids long. CDR1 and CDR2 (germline): SGHRS, YFSETQ. V lost 5 bases to trimming and J lost 5 bases, with 19 bases between them. The DNA of the CDR3 is TGCGCCAGCAGAAGGGATGGGGGGGCTAAGACTGAAGCTTTCTTT. This sequence encodes CASRRDGGAKTEAFF.

The V gene is TRBV6-6, the J gene TRBJ2-3, with 8 positions matching TRBD1. The CDR3 loop spans 14 amino acids. Germline CDR1 and CDR2: MNHNY and SVGAGI (reference sequence). J was trimmed by 5 bases and V by 6 bases; bases with no gene match: 7. CDR3 nucleotide sequence: TGTGCCAGCAGAGAGACAGGGGTTGGAGATACGCAGTATTTT. Residues: CASRETGVGDTQYF.

The rearrangement uses TRBV29-1 and TRBJ2-2, with D hard to call. Looked up from germline, CDR1 is SQVTM and CDR2 is ANQGSEA. The CDR3 has 13 residues. Trimming removed 2 bases from V and 0 bases from J, with 4 bases in between. Written as DNA, the CDR3 is TGCAGCGTTGAAACTACGAACACCGGGGAGCTGTTTTTT. Its translation is CSVETTNTGELFF.

This clone has more than one count but fewer than ten. The chain couples TRBV7-9 to TRBJ2-1, with 15 nucleotides matching TRBD2. J was trimmed by 8 bases and V by 0 bases; bases with no gene match: 8. CDR3 size: 18 residues. CDR1 SEHNR and CDR2 FQNEAQ come from the germline V gene (reference sequence). The CDR3 DNA reads TGTGCCAGCAGCTTAGCCGGGACTAGCGGGAGGATCGCCGATGAGCAGTTCTTC. This codes for CASSLAGTSGRIADEQFF.

This chain joins TRBV28 and TRBJ2-7; no clear D gene. Germline lookup yields CDR1 MDHEN and CDR2 SYDVKM. The CDR3 loop spans 12 amino acids. V lost 6 bases and J 1 base, leaving 7 bases between the germline ends. The CDR3 spells CASSPVSYEQYF. For the CDR3, the DNA is TGTGCCAGCAGCCCGGTTTCCTACGAGCAGTACTTC.

Comment on this clone: The sample carries other DNA sequences with the same CDR3. V gene TRBV5-1 combines with J gene TRBJ2-5; 11 bases align to TRBD2. V shed 0 bases and J 2 bases; nucleotides not matched to a gene: 3. In germline, CDR1 is SGHRS, CDR2 YFSETQ. This CDR3 has 16 amino acids. CDR3 sequence (DNA): TGCGCCAGCAGCTTGGCCGGGACTAGCGGACAAGAGACCCAGTACTTC. Its protein is CASSLAGTSGQETQYF.

In its sample, this clone was seen a few times. CDR3 coding DNA: TGTGCCAGCAGTTTAAATACAGCAACCTTCTCTGGAAACACCATATATTTT. Amino acid sequence: CASSLNTATFSGNTIYF. The chain uses TRBV27 and TRBJ1-3, with D unresolved. The CDR3 is 17 residues long. The V and J ends lost 2 bases and 0 bases respectively, with 14 bases between them. Germline V gene lookup returns CDR1 MNHEY and CDR2 SMNVEV (reference sequence).

This clone came up once. V is TRBV27 and J is TRBJ2-3, with 7 bases matching TRBD2. CDR1 and CDR2 from the germline V gene are MNHEY and SMNVEV (reference sequence). V was clipped by 5 bases and J by 0 bases; unmatched bases: 17. CDR3 length equals 19 residues. The CDR3 DNA reads TGTGCCAGCAGTCCGCCCAATCCTTCACTAGCGTTTAGCACAGATACGCAGTATTTT. It is translated as CASSPPNPSLAFSTDTQYF.

The chain couples TRBV19 to TRBJ2-3; D is perhaps TRBD1 (5 bases). Trimming removed 6 bases at V and 2 bases at J, with 12 bases between. This CDR3 has 14 amino acids. The germline V gene has CDR1 LNHDA and CDR2 SQIVND (reference sequence). CDR3 protein: CASRDSPTTDTQYF. CDR3 DNA: TGTGCCAGTAGAGACAGCCCGACCACAGATACGCAGTATTTT. The full variable domain, its missing parts supplied by reference TRBV19 and TRBJ2-3, is DGGITQSPKYLFRKEGQNVTLSCEQNLNHDAMYWYRQDPGQGLRLIYYSQIVNDFQKGDIAEGYSVSREKKESFPLTVTSAQKNPTAFYLCASRDSPTTDTQYFGPGTRLTVL.

The J gene is TRBJ1-1, the V gene TRBV7-2, with D unclear. The V gene lost 0 bases and the J gene lost 0 bases, with 5 bases spanning the gap. The CDR3 length is 14 residues. CDR1 SGHTA and CDR2 FQGNSA come from the germline V gene. This CDR3 is CASSLAPMNTEAFF. CDR3 bases: TGTGCCAGCAGCTTAGCCCCAATGAACACTGAAGCTTTCTTT.

Here the CDR3 reads CASSPDRVYGYTF. The CDR3 DNA sequence: TGTGCCAGCAGCCCCGACAGGGTATACGGCTACACCTTC. This sequence joins TRBV28 and TRBJ1-2; TRBD1 aligns across 7 bases. The junction had 9 bases not matched to a gene; V was cut back by 6 bases and J by 8 bases. Germline V gene lookup returns CDR1 MDHEN and CDR2 SYDVKM. The CDR3 loop spans 13 amino acids.

The chain couples TRBV9 to TRBJ2-1; tentatively, D is TRBD2 (5 bases). The CDR3 runs 15 residues. The germline V gene encodes CDR1 SGDLS and CDR2 YYNGEE. The V end lost 3 bases, the J end lost 2 bases, and 12 bases lay between the germline ends. The CDR3 is CASSALARPYNEQFF. The DNA for the CDR3 is TGTGCCAGCAGCGCCCTAGCTAGGCCCTACAATGAGCAGTTCTTC.

The DNA for the CDR3 is TGTGCCAGTAGTATCTCCTCATCTAGCGGGGGGTCCTACGAGCAGTACTTC. Its translation: CASSISSSSGGSYEQYF. This chain links TRBV19 with TRBJ2-7, with TRBD2 matching over 11 bases. V lost 3 bases and J lost 1; bases outside the gene matches: 8. The length of the CDR3 is 17 residues. Germline V gives CDR1 LNHDA, CDR2 SQIVND (reference sequence).

The V call is TRBV4-1, the J call TRBJ1-5; no definite D call. Trimming removed 5 bases from V and 2 bases from J, with 13 bases in between. CDR1 is MGHRA, CDR2 YSYEKL, per germline. The CDR3 sequence is 15 residues long. CDR3 region: CASSTLARGNQPQHF. The CDR3, as DNA: TGCGCCAGCAGCACTTTAGCCCGGGGCAATCAGCCCCAGCATTTT.

The V and J genes are TRBV5-1 and TRBJ1-4; a possible D gene is TRBD1 (5 bases). The germline V gene encodes CDR1 SGHRS and CDR2 YFSETQ. CDR3 length equals 13 residues. V lost 2 bases and J 5 bases, leaving 7 bases between the germline ends. In nucleotides, the CDR3 is TGCGCCAGCAGCTTACGACAGAATGAAAAACTGTTTTTT. Protein product: CASSLRQNEKLFF. The entire variable domain, with the rest obtained from reference TRBV5-1 and TRBJ1-4, is as follows: KAGVTQTPRYLIKTRGQQVTLSCSPISGHRSVSWYQQTPGQGLQFLFEYFSETQRNKGNFPGRFSGRQFSNSRSEMNVSTLELGDSALYLCASSLRQNEKLFFGSGTQLSVL.

This chain links TRBV11-2 with TRBJ2-3, with a tentative D call TRBD2 (6 bases). Trimming removed 5 bases at V and 0 bases at J, with 24 bases between. The CDR3 spans 19 residues. Germline values: CDR1 SGHAT, CDR2 FQNNGV. This CDR3 reads CASSRVGWQTSTSTDTQYF. In DNA form, the CDR3 reads TGTGCCAGCAGCCGAGTGGGGTGGCAGACTAGTACGAGCACAGATACGCAGTATTTT. The full variable domain, completed using reference TRBV11-2 and TRBJ2-3, is EAGVAQSPRYKIIEKRQSVAFWCNPISGHATLYWYQQILGQGPKLLIQFQNNGVVDDSQLPKDRFSAERLKGVDSTLKIQPAKLEDSAVYLCASSRVGWQTSTSTDTQYFGPGTRLTVL.

The chain couples TRBV2 to TRBJ2-7; D is perhaps TRBD1 (5 bases). CDR3 length: 13 residues. The V end was cut by 4 bases, the J end by 6 bases, with 13 bases between. Germline V gene lookup returns CDR1 SNHLY and CDR2 FYNNEI. Here the CDR3 reads CASSVQQVGEQYF. The CDR3 region has the DNA TGTGCCAGCAGTGTACAACAGGTTGGCGAGCAGTACTTC.

The V call is TRBV4-2, the J call TRBJ2-3, with D perhaps TRBD2 (5 bases). This CDR3 region has 15 residues. V dropped 2 bases and J dropped 0 bases, with 9 bases sitting between them. Per the germline V gene, CDR1 is LGHNA and CDR2 is YNFKEQ. The CDR3 here is CASSQLALSTDTQYF. As DNA, the CDR3 is TGTGCCAGCAGCCAATTAGCGCTTAGCACAGATACGCAGTATTTT.

V gene TRBV10-3 combines with J gene TRBJ2-1, with TRBD2 matching 14 bases. CDR1 is ENHRY and CDR2 is SYGVKD in the germline V gene. This CDR3 comprises 15 residues. Losses at the gene ends were 0 bases for V and 8 bases for J; bases not matched to a gene: 0. CDR3 nucleotide sequence: TGTGCCATCAGTGAGTCGACTAGCGGGAGGGATGAGCAGTTCTTC. Its protein is CAISESTSGRDEQFF.

The chain joins TRBV6-4 to TRBJ1-1; TRBD1 is a possible D gene (5 bases). V lost 0 bases and J 4 bases, leaving 15 bases between the germline ends. From germline, CDR1 is MRHNA and CDR2 SNTAGT. The CDR3 has 16 amino acids. The CDR3 spells CASSDSKEGRITEAFF. CDR3 coding DNA: TGTGCCAGCAGTGACTCGAAGGAGGGGCGCATCACTGAAGCTTTCTTT.

The V gene is TRBV18, the J gene TRBJ1-4; D gene uncertain. V lost 5 bases, J lost 6 bases, and 16 bases lay in between. Germline CDR1 and CDR2: KGHSH and LQKENI. This CDR3 has 15 residues. The CDR3 region has the DNA TGTGCCAGCTCATTTTCGGTACCCCGGGATGAAAAACTGTTTTTT. It codes for CASSFSVPRDEKLFF. Full variable domain (missing parts from reference TRBV18 and TRBJ1-4): NAGVMQNPRHLVRRRGQEARLRCSPMKGHSHVYWYRQLPEEGLKFMVYLQKENIIDESGMPKERFSAEFPKEGPSILRIQQVVRGDSAAYFCASSFSVPRDEKLFFGSGTQLSVL.

This chain connects TRBV5-4 to TRBJ1-4, with no clear D. The CDR3 consists of 13 residues. Germline CDR1 is SGHNT and CDR2 is YYREEE (reference sequence). The V and J ends lost 4 bases and 7 bases respectively, with 11 bases between them. The chain's CDR3 is CASSPYRGEKLFF. DNA for the CDR3: TGTGCCAGCAGCCCCTACCGTGGTGAAAAACTGTTTTTT.

V is TRBV5-4 and J is TRBJ1-2; 7 bases are a match to TRBD1. This CDR3 region has 13 residues. V shed 0 bases, J shed 8 bases, and the junction held 4 bases outside the gene matches. CDR1 and CDR2 (germline): SGHNT, YYREEE (reference sequence). The CDR3 coding sequence is TGTGCCAGCAGCTTGGACAGGGGTGGCGGCTACACCTTC. Protein sequence: CASSLDRGGGYTF. The full variable domain, with the rest looked up from reference TRBV5-4 and TRBJ1-2, is ETGVTQSPTHLIKTRGQQVTLRCSSQSGHNTVSWYQQALGQGPQFIFQYYREEENGRGNFPPRFSGLQFPNYSSELNVNALELDDSALYLCASSLDRGGGYTFGSGTRLTVV.

V and J are TRBV21-1 and TRBJ2-7; the table gives TRBD2 as D, unverified against the DNA. TRBV21-1 is tagged as a pseudogene. This CDR3 contains 17 residues. CDR3 coding DNA: TGTGCCAGCAGCACATGCGGTGATGAAGAGGCCTCCTACGAGCAGTACTTC. This sequence encodes CASSTCGDEEASYEQYF.

This sequence joins TRBV11-2 and TRBJ2-7, with no clear D. V was pared by 5 bases and J by 4 bases, with 15 bases between. Germline lookup yields CDR1 SGHAT and CDR2 FQNNGV. The CDR3 consists of 14 residues. Here the CDR3 DNA reads TGTGCCAGCAGCACCGAATACGGAGCGTACGAGCAGTACTTC. Translating gives CASSTEYGAYEQYF.

The rearrangement links TRBV5-1 to TRBJ1-3, with D possibly matching TRBD1 (6 bases). CDR1 is SGHRS and CDR2 is YFSETQ in the germline V gene. Trimming pared 4 bases from V and 0 bases from J, leaving 14 bases between. The CDR3 runs 16 residues. CDR3 protein: CASSVTGALSGNTIYF. CDR3 sequence (DNA): TGCGCCAGCAGCGTGACAGGCGCCCTCTCTGGAAACACCATATATTTT.